This TCR beta chain was sequenced during a study of blood T cell repertoires in COVID-19. Donors were grouped by their self-reported clinical history. Authors' methods: Estimation of nucleated cell counts was performed using reference gene primer amplification. Produced via immunoSEQ multiplex PCR; TCRdb's table is partial and in-frame only. That table gives V, J and clone size, and the DNA gave D and trimming. The sample lists about 310,000 clones, around 92% occurring once. The sample was PBMCs or T cells enriched from blood (not recorded which). The receptor's source is a woman aged 25 to 39 who had recovered from COVID-19.

CDR3 sequence: CASSPTEMNTEAFF. DNA for the CDR3: TGTGCCAGCAGCCCGACAGAGATGAACACTGAAGCTTTCTTT. The chain couples TRBV21-1 to TRBJ1-1; the table's D gene call, TRBD1, was not cross checked with the DNA. TRBV21-1 has pseudogene status. The CDR3 loop spans 14 amino acids.